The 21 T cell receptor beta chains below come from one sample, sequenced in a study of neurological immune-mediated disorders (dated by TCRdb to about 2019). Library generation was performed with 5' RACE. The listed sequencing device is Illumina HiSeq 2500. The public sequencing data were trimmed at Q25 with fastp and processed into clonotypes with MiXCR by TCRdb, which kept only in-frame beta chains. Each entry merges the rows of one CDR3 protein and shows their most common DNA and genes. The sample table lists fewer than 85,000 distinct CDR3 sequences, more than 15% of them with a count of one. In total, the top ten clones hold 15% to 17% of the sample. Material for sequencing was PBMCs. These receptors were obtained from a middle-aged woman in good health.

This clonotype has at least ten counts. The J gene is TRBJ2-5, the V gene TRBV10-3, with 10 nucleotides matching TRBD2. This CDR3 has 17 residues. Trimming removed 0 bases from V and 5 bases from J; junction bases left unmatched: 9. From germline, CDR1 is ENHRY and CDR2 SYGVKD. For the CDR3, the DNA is TGTGCCATCAGTGAGTCAAAAGCGGGGGGGCCCACGGAGACCCAGTACTTC. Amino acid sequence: CAISESKAGGPTETQYF.

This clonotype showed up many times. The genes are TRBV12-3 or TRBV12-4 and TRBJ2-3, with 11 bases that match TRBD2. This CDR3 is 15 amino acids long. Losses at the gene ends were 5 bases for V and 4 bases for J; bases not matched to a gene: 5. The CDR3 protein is CASSRSGGAPDTQYF. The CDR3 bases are TGTGCCAGCAGTCGTAGCGGGGGGGCCCCAGATACGCAGTATTTT.

CDR3 region: CASGSRATGYHEQYF. The CDR3 nucleotides are TGTGCCAGCGGCTCCCGGGCCACAGGGTACCATGAGCAGTACTTC. The rearrangement uses TRBV7-9 and TRBJ2-1, with D perhaps matching TRBD1 (6 bases). The DNA end favors TRBJ2-7, so the J call may be wrong. CDR3 length: 15 residues. CDR1 is SEHNR, CDR2 FQNEAQ, per germline (reference sequence).

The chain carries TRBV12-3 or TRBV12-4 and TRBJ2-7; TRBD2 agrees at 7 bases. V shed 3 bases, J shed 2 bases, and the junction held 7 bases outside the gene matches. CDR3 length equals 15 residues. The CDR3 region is CASSFDRLAAYEQYF. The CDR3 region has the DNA TGTGCCAGCAGTTTTGATCGGCTAGCGGCCTACGAGCAGTACTTC.

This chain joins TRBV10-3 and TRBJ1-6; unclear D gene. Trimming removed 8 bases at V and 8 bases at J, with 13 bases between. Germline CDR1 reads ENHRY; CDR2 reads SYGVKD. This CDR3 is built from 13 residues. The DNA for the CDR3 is TGTGCCATCGCGGGCACGGTGGATTCACCCCTCCACTTT. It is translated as CAIAGTVDSPLHF.

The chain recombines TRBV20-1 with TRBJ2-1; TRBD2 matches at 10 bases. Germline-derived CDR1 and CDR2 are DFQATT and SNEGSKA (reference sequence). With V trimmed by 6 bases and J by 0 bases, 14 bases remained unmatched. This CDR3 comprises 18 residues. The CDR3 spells CSAHLTGTSASSYNEQFF. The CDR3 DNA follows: TGCAGTGCCCACCTAACCGGGACTAGCGCTAGCTCCTACAATGAGCAGTTCTTC.

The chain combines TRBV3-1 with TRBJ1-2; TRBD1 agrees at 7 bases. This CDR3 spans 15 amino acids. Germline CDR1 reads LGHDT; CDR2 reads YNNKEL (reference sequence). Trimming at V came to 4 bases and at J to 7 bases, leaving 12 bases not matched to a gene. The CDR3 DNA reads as TGTGCCAGCAGCCTGGGGACAGTCCGCCCGCCTGGCTACACCTTC. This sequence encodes CASSLGTVRPPGYTF. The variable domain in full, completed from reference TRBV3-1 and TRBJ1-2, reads DTAVSQTPKYLVTQMGNDKSIKCEQNLGHDTMYWYKQDSKKFLKIMFSYNNKELIINETVPNRFSPKSPDKAHLNLHINSLELGDSAVYFCASSLGTVRPPGYTFGSGTRLTVV.

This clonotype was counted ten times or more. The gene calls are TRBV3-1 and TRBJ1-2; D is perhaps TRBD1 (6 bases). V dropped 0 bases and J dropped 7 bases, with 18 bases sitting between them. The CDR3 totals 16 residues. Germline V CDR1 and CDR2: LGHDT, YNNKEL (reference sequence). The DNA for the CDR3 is TGTGCCAGCAGCCAAGATTCACGGGGGCGCGACGGTGGCTACACCTTC. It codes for CASSQDSRGRDGGYTF.

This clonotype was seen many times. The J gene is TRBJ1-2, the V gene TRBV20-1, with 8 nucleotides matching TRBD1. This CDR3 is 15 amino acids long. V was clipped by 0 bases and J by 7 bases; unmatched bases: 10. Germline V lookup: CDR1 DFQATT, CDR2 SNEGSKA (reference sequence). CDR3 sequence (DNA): TGCAGTGCTAGAGATAGCGGAGTAACAGGGGGTGGCTACACCTTC. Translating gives CSARDSGVTGGGYTF.

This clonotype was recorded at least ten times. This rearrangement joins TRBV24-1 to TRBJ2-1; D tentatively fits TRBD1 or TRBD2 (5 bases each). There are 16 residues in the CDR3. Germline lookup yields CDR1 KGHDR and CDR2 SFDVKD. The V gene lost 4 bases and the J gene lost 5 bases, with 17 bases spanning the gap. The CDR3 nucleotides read TGTGCCACCAGTGACCCCGGGACCTCAACTCACAATGAGCAGTTCTTC. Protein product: CATSDPGTSTHNEQFF.

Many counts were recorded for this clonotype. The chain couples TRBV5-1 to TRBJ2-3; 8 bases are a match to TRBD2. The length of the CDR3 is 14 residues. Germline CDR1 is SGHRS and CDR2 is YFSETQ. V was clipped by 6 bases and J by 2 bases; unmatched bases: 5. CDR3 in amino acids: CASKVAGTTDTQYF. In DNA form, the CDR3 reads TGCGCCAGCAAGGTAGCGGGGACCACAGATACGCAGTATTTT.

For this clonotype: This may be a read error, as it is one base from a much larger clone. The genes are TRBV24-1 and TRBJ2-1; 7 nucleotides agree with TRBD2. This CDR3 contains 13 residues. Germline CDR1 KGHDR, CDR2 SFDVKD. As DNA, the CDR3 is TGTGCCACCAGTGAAACCAGGGAGGGTGAGCTGTTCTTC. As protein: CATSETREGELFF.

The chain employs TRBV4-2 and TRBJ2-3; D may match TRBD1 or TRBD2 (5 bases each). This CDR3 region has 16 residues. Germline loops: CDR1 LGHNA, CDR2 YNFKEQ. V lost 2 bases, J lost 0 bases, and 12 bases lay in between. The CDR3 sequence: CASSQRDGASTDTQYF. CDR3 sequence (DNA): TGTGCCAGCAGCCAAAGGGACGGAGCTAGCACAGATACGCAGTATTTT.

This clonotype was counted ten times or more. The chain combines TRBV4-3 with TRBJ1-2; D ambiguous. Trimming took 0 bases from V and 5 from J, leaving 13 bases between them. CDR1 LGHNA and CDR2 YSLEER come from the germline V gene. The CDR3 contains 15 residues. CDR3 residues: CASSQDIRPVYGYTF. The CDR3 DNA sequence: TGCGCCAGCAGCCAAGATATCCGACCTGTATATGGCTACACCTTC.

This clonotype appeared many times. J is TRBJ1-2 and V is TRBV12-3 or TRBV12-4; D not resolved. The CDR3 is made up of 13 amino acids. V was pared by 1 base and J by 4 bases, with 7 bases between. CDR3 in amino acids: CASSLVAGYGYTF. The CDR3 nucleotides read TGTGCCAGCAGTTTAGTAGCAGGCTATGGCTACACCTTC.

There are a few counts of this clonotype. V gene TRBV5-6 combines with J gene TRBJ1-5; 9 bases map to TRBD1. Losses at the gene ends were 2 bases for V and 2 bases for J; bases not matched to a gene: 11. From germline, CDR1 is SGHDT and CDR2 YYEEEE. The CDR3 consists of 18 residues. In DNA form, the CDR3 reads TGTGCCAGCAGCTTTGGTACAGGGGGCTTCCTAGGCAATCAGCCCCAGCATTTT. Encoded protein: CASSFGTGGFLGNQPQHF.

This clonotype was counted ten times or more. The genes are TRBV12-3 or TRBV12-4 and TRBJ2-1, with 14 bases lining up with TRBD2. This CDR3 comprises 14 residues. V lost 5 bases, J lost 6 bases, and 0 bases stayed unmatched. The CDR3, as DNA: TGTGCCAGCAGTGGGACTAGCGGGGGCAATGAGCAGTTCTTC. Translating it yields CASSGTSGGNEQFF.

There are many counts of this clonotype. In DNA form, the CDR3 reads TGTGCCAGCAGCCAAGACAGGGAAGGAAACACCATATATTTT. This encodes CASSQDREGNTIYF. The chain has TRBV3-1 and TRBJ1-3, with TRBD1 as a possible D gene (5 bases). CDR1 is LGHDT and CDR2 is YNNKEL in the germline V gene (reference sequence). Trimming took off 0 bases at V and 4 bases at J, with 7 bases between the two ends. CDR3 size: 14 residues. Full variable domain (missing parts from reference TRBV3-1 and TRBJ1-3): DTAVSQTPKYLVTQMGNDKSIKCEQNLGHDTMYWYKQDSKKFLKIMFSYNNKELIINETVPNRFSPKSPDKAHLNLHINSLELGDSAVYFCASSQDREGNTIYFGEGSWLTVV.

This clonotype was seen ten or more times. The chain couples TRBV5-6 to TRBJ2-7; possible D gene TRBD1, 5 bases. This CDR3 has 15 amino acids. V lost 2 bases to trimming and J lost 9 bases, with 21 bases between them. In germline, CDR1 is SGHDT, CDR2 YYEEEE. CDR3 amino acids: CASSFLRQELQGQYF. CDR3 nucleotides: TGTGCCAGCAGCTTCCTGAGGCAGGAGCTTCAGGGGCAGTACTTC.

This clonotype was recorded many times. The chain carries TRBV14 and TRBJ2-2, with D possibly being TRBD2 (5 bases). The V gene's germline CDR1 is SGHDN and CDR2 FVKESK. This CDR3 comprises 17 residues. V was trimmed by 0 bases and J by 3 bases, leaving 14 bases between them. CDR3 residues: CASSQDFAGWYTGELFF. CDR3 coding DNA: TGTGCCAGCAGCCAAGATTTCGCGGGTTGGTACACCGGGGAGCTGTTTTTT.

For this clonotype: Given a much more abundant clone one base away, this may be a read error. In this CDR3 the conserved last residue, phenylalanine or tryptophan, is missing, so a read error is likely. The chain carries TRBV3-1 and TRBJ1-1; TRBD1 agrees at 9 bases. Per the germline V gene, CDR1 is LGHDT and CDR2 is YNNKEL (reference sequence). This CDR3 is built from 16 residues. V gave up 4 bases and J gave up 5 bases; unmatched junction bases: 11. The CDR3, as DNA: TGTGCCAGCAGCCCCCAGTTCGGACAGGGGAGGACTGAAGCTTTCTCT. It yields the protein CASSPQFGQGRTEAFS.